This entry lists 14 T cell receptor beta chains sequenced from one sample in a study of T-cell reconstitution after alpha-beta-depleted transplantation in children. Broader study findings: Newly produced T cells mostly provided counts and TCRbeta diversity after one year, as hyperexpanded clones declined.

What these receptors recognize is not known. Unique molecular identifiers were incorporated when the TCRbeta library was constructed. TCRdb itself ran the PCR reads through MiXCR, one entry per CDR3 protein. The table includes approximately 300,000 distinct CDR3 sequences, roughly 8.2% detected once. The starting material was peripheral blood, obtained 360 days after TCRalphabeta/CD19-depleted stem cell transplant. The receptors originated from a female patient younger than 10 who had a stem cell transplant for Fanconi anemia, so the T cells may come from the graft donor.

The chain carries TRBV4-1 and TRBJ1-1; D not certain. CDR3 size: 14 residues. Per germline, CDR1 MGHRA and CDR2 YSYEKL. V was trimmed by 2 bases and J by 1 base, leaving 8 bases between them. In DNA form, the CDR3 reads TGCGCCAGCAGCCAACAGGAACAGAACACTGAAGCTTTCTTT. Translation: CASSQQEQNTEAFF.

This clonotype was seen a handful of times. CDR3 sequence reads: CSAVVSPASGGAVNTEAFF. The CDR3, as DNA: TGCAGTGCCGTAGTAAGCCCGGCGTCGGGGGGCGCTGTAAATACTGAAGCTTTCTTT. This chain connects TRBV20-1 to TRBJ1-1; D may be TRBD1 (6 bases). CDR3 size: 19 residues. V was pared by 6 bases and J by 5 bases, with 34 bases between. In germline, CDR1 is DFQATT, CDR2 SNEGSKA (reference sequence).

The chain combines TRBV7-2 with TRBJ1-2; possibly TRBD1 for D (6 bases). The CDR3 sequence is 13 residues long. In germline, CDR1 is SGHTA, CDR2 FQGNSA. Trimming cost V 10 bases and J 3 bases, with 15 bases left between them. CDR3 DNA: TGTGCCACTAAACAACGGACAGACTATGGCTACACCTTC. It translates to CATKQRTDYGYTF.

This clonotype was seen many times. DNA of the CDR3: TGTGCCAGCACCGGGACTAGCGCCGGGGAGCTGTTTTTT. Protein: CASTGTSAGELFF. The rearrangement joins TRBV4-2 to TRBJ2-2; 10 bases are a match to TRBD2. Germline CDR1 LGHNA, CDR2 YNFKEQ. V lost 7 bases to trimming and J lost 6 bases; unmatched junction nucleotides: 2. The CDR3 is 13 amino acids.

By share, this clonotype ranks as large (0.1 to 1%). The CDR3 nucleotides read TGTGCCATCAGTGAGTCGATAGCGGGAGGGAGCTACAATGAGCAGTTCTTC. This gives the protein CAISESIAGGSYNEQFF. The chain is built from TRBV10-3 and TRBJ2-1; 11 positions match TRBD2. Germline CDR1 ENHRY, CDR2 SYGVKD. The length of the CDR3 is 17 residues. J lost 3 bases, V lost 0 bases, and 4 bases had no gene match.

The rearrangement links TRBV11-2 to TRBJ1-4; a possible D gene is TRBD1 (6 bases). The CDR3 has 15 residues. The V end was cut by 1 base, the J end by 10 bases, with 16 bases between. Germline V gene data show CDR1 as SGHAT and CDR2 as FQNNGV. In DNA, the CDR3 is TGTGCCAGCAGCTTAGGCCTCGCCGGGGGCGGAAAACTGTTTTTT. Translation gives CASSLGLAGGGKLFF.

This clonotype was seen ten or more times. The V gene is TRBV29-1, the J gene TRBJ1-5; D is unclear. This CDR3 has 13 amino acids. CDR1 and CDR2 from the germline V gene are SQVTM and ANQGSEA. The V end was cut by 5 bases, the J end by 5 bases, with 13 bases between. The CDR3 nucleotides read TGCAGCGTTCTGGGAGACCCCGATCAGCCCCAGCATTTT. This codes for CSVLGDPDQPQHF.

This clonotype was seen only a few times. The V call is TRBV7-3, the J call TRBJ2-1; 9 bases line up with TRBD2. The CDR3 has 14 residues. V lost 5 bases, J lost 7 bases, and 6 bases stayed unmatched. Per the germline V gene, CDR1 is SGHTA and CDR2 is FQGTGA. The CDR3 loop reads CASSPPGLANEQFF. The CDR3 nucleotides read TGTGCCAGCAGCCCACCGGGACTAGCAAATGAGCAGTTCTTC.

Ten or more counts support this clonotype. The V gene is TRBV5-1, the J gene TRBJ2-7; 7 nucleotides agree with TRBD2. The trim removed 0 bases at V and 4 bases at J, leaving 7 bases unmatched. Germline V CDR1 and CDR2: SGHRS, YFSETQ. The length of the CDR3 is 15 residues. The CDR3 spells CASSLGAGSAYEQYF. CDR3 in DNA: TGCGCCAGCAGCTTGGGAGCGGGGAGTGCGTACGAGCAGTACTTC. Based on the CDR3 plus reference TRBV5-1 and TRBJ2-7, the full variable domain is KAGVTQTPRYLIKTRGQQVTLSCSPISGHRSVSWYQQTPGQGLQFLFEYFSETQRNKGNFPGRFSGRQFSNSRSEMNVSTLELGDSALYLCASSLGAGSAYEQYFGPGTRLTVT.

This clonotype was seen at least ten times. This chain uses TRBV6-5 with TRBJ2-7; the match to TRBD1 covers 8 bases. After removal of 0 bases from V and 8 bases from J, the junction contained 6 bases not matched to a gene. Germline assignment: CDR1 MNHEY and CDR2 SVGAGI. This CDR3 is built from 14 residues. In DNA, the CDR3 is TGTGCCAGCAGTTACTCGGACAGGGCTTTACAGCAGTACTTC. This codes for CASSYSDRALQQYF.

The rearrangement uses TRBV5-1 and TRBJ1-4, with D tentatively TRBD1 (5 bases). This CDR3 spans 16 amino acids. Per germline, CDR1 SGHRS and CDR2 YFSETQ. Trimming left V 4 bases short and J 3 bases short, with 16 bases between. The CDR3 DNA reads as TGCGCCAGCAGCCGATGGACCCAGGGCTCTAATGAAAAACTGTTTTTT. It specifies CASSRWTQGSNEKLFF.

The rearrangement links TRBV7-9 to TRBJ1-1, with 8 nucleotides matching TRBD1. J gave up 1 base and V 5 bases, and 9 bases lay outside the gene matches. The CDR3 spans 16 residues. Germline lookup yields CDR1 SEHNR and CDR2 FQNEAQ (reference sequence). CDR3 coding DNA: TGTGCCAGCAGCAAAAGTCCCGGGACAGGGAACACTGAAGCTTTCTTT. Its translation is CASSKSPGTGNTEAFF.

On this clonotype itself: A read error is possible here, since a much larger clone lies one base away. CDR3 protein: CSAAWRGETRYF. The CDR3 DNA is TGCAGTGCTGCCTGGCGGGGCGAGACCCGGTACTTC. The rearrangement links TRBV20-1 to TRBJ2-5; possible D gene TRBD2, 6 bases. CDR3 length: 12 residues. The germline V gene has CDR1 DFQATT and CDR2 SNEGSKA (reference sequence).

Many counts were recorded for this clonotype. The rearrangement links TRBV6-2 or TRBV6-3 to TRBJ1-2; D call uncertain. There are 12 residues in the CDR3. The V and J ends lost 7 bases and 5 bases respectively, with 11 bases between them. CDR1 and CDR2 (germline): MNHEY, SVGEGT. DNA of the CDR3: TGTGCCAGCACGAGGACCAAGTATGGCTACACCTTC. Translation: CASTRTKYGYTF.